This paragraph reports one T cell receptor (beta chain). As yet, its antigen is unknown. Under 3 months in duration, the ophthalmopathy in affected donors had moderate-to-severe activity, CAS ≥3 and NOSPECS ≥4. The authors amplified TCR beta CDR3 regions from RNA transcripts. RT-PCR with HTBI primers came first, then second-round multiplex PCR. In TCRdb, the multiplex PCR reads were re-called with MiXCR into one record per CDR3 protein. The table has under 250,000 distinct CDR3 sequences, 25% to 30% seen once; the top ten hold about 9.1%. This specimen comes from a study of Graves' ophthalmopathy and Graves' hyperthyroidism. General study findings and limits: The blood repertoire also included most expanded thyroid clonotypes above 0.001 frequency.

The V gene lost 6 bases and the J gene lost 3 bases, with 8 bases spanning the gap. The length of the CDR3 is 12 residues. The source of this sequence is a man aged 50 to 60 with Graves' ophthalmopathy. Sequenced input: peripheral blood. The V gene is TRBV12-3 or TRBV12-4, the J gene TRBJ2-5; D not resolved. The CDR3 spells CASSRVEETQYF. The CDR3 DNA reads TGTGCCAGCAGCCGAGTCGAAGAGACCCAGTACTTC.